A selection of T cell receptor beta chains follows, all from one sample in a study of T cells in Graves' hyperthyroidism and ophthalmopathy. One entry per CDR3 protein results from TCRdb running MiXCR on the multiplex PCR reads. The sample has some 550,000 distinct CDR3 sequences, more than 15% seen once. Sequencing was carried out using blood. The receptors here all came from a woman aged 40-49 years with Graves' ophthalmopathy. CDR3s include the opening cysteine and the closing phenylalanine or tryptophan. The order of the fields is CDR3 length, D gene, V gene, J gene, clone size, CDR3 protein, CDR3 DNA. A D gene is named only where the DNA matches it firmly. Not every row has a clone size; where given, it reads once, few, many or a size class.

15	TRBD1	TRBV6-2/TRBV6-3	TRBJ1-2	-	CASSYSGTGRGGYTF	TGTGCCAGCAGTTACTCAGGGACAGGGCGTGGAGGCTACACCTTC
13	-	TRBV28	TRBJ1-2	many	CASSFRGGYGYTF	TGTGCCAGCAGCTTCCGAGGAGGATATGGCTACACCTTC
13	-	TRBV2	TRBJ2-3	many	CASKIQGADTQYF	TGTGCCAGCAAGATACAGGGAGCAGATACGCAGTATTTT
17	TRBD2	TRBV11-1	TRBJ2-1	-	CASSLLTMASGSGEQFF	TGTGCCAGCAGCTTACTCACGATGGCTAGCGGGAGCGGTGAGCAGTTCTTC
11	-	TRBV12-3/TRBV12-4	TRBJ2-1	few	CASSLGQGLFF	TGTGCCAGCAGTTTAGGGCAGGGGCTGTTCTTC
14	TRBD2	TRBV7-9	TRBJ2-7	many	CASSSSGDSYEQYF	TGTGCCAGCAGCTCCAGCGGGGACTCCTACGAGCAGTACTTC
11	-	TRBV29-1	TRBJ1-1	-	CSVNDRTQAFF	TGCAGCGTCAACGACAGGACCCAAGCTTTCTTT
16	-	TRBV14	TRBJ2-1	-	CASSQQPPDSYNEQFF	TGTGCCAGCAGCCAACAACCCCCGGACTCCTACAATGAGCAGTTCTTC
15	TRBD1	TRBV7-2	TRBJ1-2	once	CASSLGGGAQSGYTF	TGTGCCAGCAGCTTAGGAGGGGGCGCACAGTCCGGCTACACCTTC
15	TRBD1	TRBV5-1	TRBJ1-1	many	CASSLGTAVYIEAFF	TGCGCCAGCAGCCTTGGGACAGCCGTGTACATTGAAGCTTTCTTT
13	-	TRBV30	TRBJ2-2	many	CAWSRGPPGELFF	TGTGCCTGGAGTCGAGGGCCCCCCGGGGAGCTGTTTTTT
13	TRBD1	TRBV29-1	TRBJ2-7	-	CSVSGQESYEQYF	TGCAGCGTTTCGGGACAGGAGTCCTACGAGCAGTACTTC
12	-	TRBV20-1	TRBJ1-1	many	CSGLQGSPPAFF	TGCAGTGGGCTGCAGGGTTCTCCCCCGGCTTTCTTT
13	TRBD1	TRBV2	TRBJ1-2	many	CASRRDRGNVYTF	TGTGCCAGCAGGAGGGACAGGGGGAATGTCTACACCTTC
16	TRBD1	TRBV28	TRBJ2-7	many	CASSSPGQGSAGEQYF	TGTGCCAGCAGTTCGCCGGGACAGGGATCCGCAGGGGAGCAGTACTTC
12	-	TRBV20-1	TRBJ2-3	-	CSARDSIDTQYF	TGCAGTGCACGTGATAGCATAGATACGCAGTATTTT
16	TRBD1	TRBV5-1	TRBJ2-1	-	CASSLAGQGTYNEQFF	TGCGCCAGCAGCTTGGCTGGACAGGGCACATACAATGAGCAGTTCTTC
14	-	TRBV6-6	TRBJ1-2	few	CASSYSGQGGGYTF	TGTGCCAGCAGTTACTCGGGGCAGGGAGGAGGCTACACCTTC
14	TRBD1	TRBV11-2	TRBJ2-3	many	CASSQDRVEDTQYF	TGTGCCAGCAGCCAGGACAGGGTGGAAGATACGCAGTATTTT
13	-	TRBV15	TRBJ2-2	-	CATSREFAGELFF	TGTGCCACCAGCAGAGAGTTCGCCGGGGAGCTGTTTTTT
13	-	TRBV6-1	TRBJ1-2	-	CASSATGTEGYTF	TGTGCCAGCAGCGCAACAGGGACGGAAGGCTACACCTTC
16	TRBD2	TRBV9	TRBJ2-1	-	CASSGPRTSRGHEQFF	TGTGCCAGCAGCGGTCCCCGGACTAGCCGGGGCCATGAGCAGTTCTTC
15	-	TRBV7-9	TRBJ2-1	many	CASSLRGLLDNEQFF	TGTGCCAGCAGCTTACGGGGCCTTCTCGACAATGAGCAGTTCTTC
14	-	TRBV28	TRBJ2-7	many	CASSFRGPSNEQYF	TGTGCCAGCAGTTTCCGCGGGCCCTCGAACGAGCAGTACTTC
14	-	TRBV3-1	TRBJ1-1	many	CASSQDIVNTEAFF	TGTGCCAGCAGCCAAGATATAGTGAACACTGAAGCTTTCTTT
13	TRBD1	TRBV12-3/TRBV12-4	TRBJ2-7	many	CASSSGTVAEQYF	TGTGCCAGCAGTTCCGGGACAGTAGCCGAGCAGTACTTC
13	TRBD1	TRBV3-1	TRBJ1-6	-	CASSPGGLSPLHF	TGTGCCAGCAGCCCAGGGGGATTATCACCCCTCCACTTT
14	-	TRBV6-6	TRBJ1-2	-	CASSYGRGEGGYTF	TGTGCCAGCAGTTACGGTCGGGGGGAAGGTGGCTACACCTTC
17	-	TRBV27	TRBJ2-1	-	CASSLVGGRRDSNEQFF	TGTGCCAGCAGTTTAGTAGGGGGGCGCCGAGATAGCAATGAGCAGTTCTTC
16	-	TRBV15	TRBJ1-2	few	CATSRAGTQLLYGYTF	TGTGCCACCAGCAGAGCTGGGACACAACTCCTCTATGGCTACACCTTC
14	TRBD1	TRBV28	TRBJ2-7	-	CASSVGQGAGEQYF	TGTGCCAGCAGTGTTGGACAGGGGGCGGGGGAGCAGTACTTC
12	-	TRBV19	TRBJ2-7	-	CASSHRGGEQYF	TGTGCCAGTAGTCACAGGGGAGGCGAGCAGTACTTC
15	-	TRBV4-2	TRBJ1-4	-	CASSQQTGTNEKLFF	TGTGCCAGCAGCCAGCAGACAGGCACTAATGAAAAACTGTTTTTT
14	TRBD1	TRBV28	TRBJ1-2	many	CASSLGDRDYGYTF	TGTGCCAGCAGTTTAGGGGACAGGGACTATGGCTACACCTTC
15	TRBD1	TRBV7-9	TRBJ1-2	-	CAGSSQMTGIYGYTF	TGTGCCGGCAGCTCCCAGATGACAGGGATCTATGGCTACACCTTC
14	TRBD2	TRBV20-1	TRBJ2-5	many	CSARGEGNAETQYF	TGCAGTGCCCGGGGGGAGGGGAACGCAGAGACCCAGTACTTC
17	-	TRBV5-8	TRBJ2-7	few	CASSLGISGSGNYEQYF	TGTGCCAGCAGCTTGGGGATCTCGGGCTCCGGGAACTACGAGCAGTACTTC
14	-	TRBV11-2	TRBJ2-5	many	CASSLWTEGETQYF	TGTGCCAGCAGCTTATGGACAGAGGGGGAGACCCAGTACTTC
15	-	TRBV6-1	TRBJ2-6	many	CASITEDSGANVLTF	TGTGCCAGCATTACGGAGGACTCTGGGGCCAACGTCCTGACTTTC
15	-	TRBV28	TRBJ1-3	few	CASSRGGTSGNTIYF	TGTGCCAGCAGTCGAGGGGGAACCTCTGGAAACACCATATATTTT
15	TRBD1	TRBV7-9	TRBJ2-3	many	CATKVPGQGPDTQYF	TGTGCCACCAAAGTACCGGGACAGGGTCCAGATACGCAGTATTTT
11	-	TRBV2	TRBJ2-5	many	CASSEVQTQYF	TGTGCCAGCAGCGAGGTCCAGACCCAGTACTTC
14	-	TRBV12-3/TRBV12-4	TRBJ1-2	-	CASSSTYLTKGYTF	TGTGCCAGCAGTTCCACGTACTTGACAAAAGGCTACACCTTC
15	-	TRBV20-1	TRBJ1-4	-	CSARDRRATNEKLFF	TGCAGTGCTAGAGACAGGCGGGCAACTAATGAAAAACTGTTTTTT
11	-	TRBV19	TRBJ2-7	-	CASNAGDEQYF	TGTGCCAGTAACGCCGGTGACGAGCAGTACTTC
14	-	TRBV20-1	TRBJ1-1	-	CSAPPSQENTEAFF	TGCAGTGCCCCACCCTCCCAGGAGAACACTGAAGCTTTCTTT
15	-	TRBV7-2	TRBJ2-1	many	CASSPGAAGYNEQFF	TGTGCCAGCAGCCCAGGGGCGGCGGGGTACAATGAGCAGTTCTTC
13	-	TRBV7-2	TRBJ1-5	few	CASSLEVAGPQHF	TGTGCCAGCAGCTTAGAGGTGGCAGGACCCCAGCATTTT
15	TRBD2	TRBV30	TRBJ2-2	many	CAWTPAGLSTGELFF	TGTGCCTGGACCCCAGCGGGATTGAGCACCGGGGAGCTGTTTTTT